This T cell receptor beta chain was observed in a study of T cells in Graves' hyperthyroidism and ophthalmopathy. Study-level points and caveats: Blood held most thyroid clonotypes expanded above 0.001 frequency. Ophthalmopathy was told apart from stable hyperthyroidism by a 13 V-J model.

The CDR3 extends over 13 amino acids. CDR1 is SNHLY, CDR2 FYNNEI, per germline. Trimming took 6 bases from V and 8 from J, leaving 16 bases between them. Subjects aged 18 to 65 presented with newly diagnosed hyperthyroidism of less than 2 months' duration. About this clonotype: Its specificity is not known.

The CDR3 regions of TCR beta were amplified from RNA transcripts. RT-PCR in the first round (using the HTBI primer set) targeted the TCR CDR3. TCRdb re-called the multiplex PCR reads with MiXCR, one entry per CDR3 protein. The table includes hundreds of thousands of distinct CDR3 sequences, 15% to 19% detected once. The material sequenced was blood. The gene calls are TRBV2 and TRBJ1-2, with D tentatively TRBD1 (5 bases). This receptor was taken from a woman between 18 and 29 years old with Graves' hyperthyroidism. The CDR3: CASSLGAGSGYTF. The CDR3 nucleotides read TGTGCCAGCAGCTTAGGTGCAGGGTCCGGCTACACCTTC.